The present T cell receptor (beta chain) was sequenced within a study of T cells in Graves' hyperthyroidism and ophthalmopathy. Using RNA transcripts as the source, TCR beta CDR3 regions were amplified. Researchers ran a first-round RT-PCR on the TCR CDR3 using the HTBI primer set. TCRdb analysed the multiplex PCR reads with MiXCR anew, one entry per CDR3 protein. The sample consists of roughly 330,000 distinct CDR3 sequences, 16% of them appearing once. Trimming cost V 3 bases and J 0 bases, with 12 bases left between them. The CDR3 extends over 15 amino acids. Looked up from germline, CDR1 is ENHRY and CDR2 is SYGVKD.

The chain uses TRBV10-3 and TRBJ2-7; D gene ambiguous. This TCR was recovered from a man aged 30 to 39 with Graves' hyperthyroidism. What was sequenced was blood. CDR3 protein: CAISDWETDSYEQYF. In nucleotides, the CDR3 is TGTGCCATCAGTGATTGGGAAACGGACTCCTACGAGCAGTACTTC.